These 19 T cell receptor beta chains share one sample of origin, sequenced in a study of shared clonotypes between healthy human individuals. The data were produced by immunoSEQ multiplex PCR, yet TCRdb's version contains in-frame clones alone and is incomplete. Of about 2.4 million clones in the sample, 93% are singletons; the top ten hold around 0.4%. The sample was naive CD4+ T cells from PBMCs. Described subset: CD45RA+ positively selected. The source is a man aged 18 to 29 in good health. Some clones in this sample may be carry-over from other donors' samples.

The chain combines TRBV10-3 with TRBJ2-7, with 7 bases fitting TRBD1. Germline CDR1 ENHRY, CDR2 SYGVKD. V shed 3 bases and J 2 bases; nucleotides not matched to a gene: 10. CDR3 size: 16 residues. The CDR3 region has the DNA TGTGCCATCAGTGACCCCCCGGGACAGCGCGCCTACGAGCAGTACTTC. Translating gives CAISDPPGQRAYEQYF.

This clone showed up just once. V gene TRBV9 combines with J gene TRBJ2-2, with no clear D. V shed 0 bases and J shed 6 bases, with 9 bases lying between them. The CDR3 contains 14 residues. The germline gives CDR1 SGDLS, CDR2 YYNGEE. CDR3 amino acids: CASSVESAAGELFF. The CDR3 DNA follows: TGTGCCAGCAGCGTAGAGTCGGCGGCCGGGGAGCTGTTTTTT.

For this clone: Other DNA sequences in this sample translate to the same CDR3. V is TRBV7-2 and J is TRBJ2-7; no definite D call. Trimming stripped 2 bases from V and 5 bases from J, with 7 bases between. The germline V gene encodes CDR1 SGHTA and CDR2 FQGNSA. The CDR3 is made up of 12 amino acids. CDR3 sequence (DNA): TGTGCCAGCAGCTTATGGGGTAACGAGCAGTACTTC. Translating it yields CASSLWGNEQYF.

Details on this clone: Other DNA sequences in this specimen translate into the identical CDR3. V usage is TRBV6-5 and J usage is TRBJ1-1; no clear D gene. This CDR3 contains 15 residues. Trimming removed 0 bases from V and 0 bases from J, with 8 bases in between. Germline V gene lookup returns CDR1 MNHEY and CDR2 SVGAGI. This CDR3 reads CASSYSGNMNTEAFF. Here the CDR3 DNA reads TGTGCCAGCAGTTACTCGGGAAACATGAACACTGAAGCTTTCTTT.

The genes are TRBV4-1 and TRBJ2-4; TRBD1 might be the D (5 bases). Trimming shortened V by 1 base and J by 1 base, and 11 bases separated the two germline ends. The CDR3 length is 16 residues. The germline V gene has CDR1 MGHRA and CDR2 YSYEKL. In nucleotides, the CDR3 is TGCGCCAGCAGCCAAGCTCAGGGATGGGCCAAAAACATTCAGTACTTC. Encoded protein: CASSQAQGWAKNIQYF.

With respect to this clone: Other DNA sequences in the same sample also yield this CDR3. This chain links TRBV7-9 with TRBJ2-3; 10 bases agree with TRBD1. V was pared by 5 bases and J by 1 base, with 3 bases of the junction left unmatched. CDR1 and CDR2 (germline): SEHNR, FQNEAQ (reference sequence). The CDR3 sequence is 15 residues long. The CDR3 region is CASSPGTGGTDTQYF. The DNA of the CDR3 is TGTGCCAGCAGCCCCGGGACAGGGGGCACAGATACGCAGTATTTT.

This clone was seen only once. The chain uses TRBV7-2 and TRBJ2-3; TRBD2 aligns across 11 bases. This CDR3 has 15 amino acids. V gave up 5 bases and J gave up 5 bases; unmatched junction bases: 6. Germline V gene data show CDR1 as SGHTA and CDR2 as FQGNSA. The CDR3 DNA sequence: TGTGCCAGCAGCGCTAGCGGGAGGTCGGGAGATACGCAGTATTTT. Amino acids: CASSASGRSGDTQYF.

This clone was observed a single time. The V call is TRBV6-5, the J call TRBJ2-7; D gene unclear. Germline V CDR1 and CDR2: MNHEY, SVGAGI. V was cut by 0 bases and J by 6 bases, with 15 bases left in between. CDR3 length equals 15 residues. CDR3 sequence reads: CASSYSQARRFEQYF. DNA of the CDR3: TGTGCCAGCAGTTACTCCCAGGCTAGACGGTTCGAGCAGTACTTC.

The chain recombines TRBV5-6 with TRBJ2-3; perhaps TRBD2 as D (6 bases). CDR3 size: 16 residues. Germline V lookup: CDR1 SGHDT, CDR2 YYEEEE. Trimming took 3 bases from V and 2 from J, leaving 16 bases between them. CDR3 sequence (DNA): TGTGCCAGCAGCTCTTCGAGACTAGGCAACACAGATACGCAGTATTTT. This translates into CASSSSRLGNTDTQYF.

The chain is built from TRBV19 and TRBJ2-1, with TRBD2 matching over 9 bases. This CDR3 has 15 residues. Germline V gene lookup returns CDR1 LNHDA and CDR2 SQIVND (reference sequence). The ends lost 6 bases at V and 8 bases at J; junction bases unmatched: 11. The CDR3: CASSRTPAGGYEQFF. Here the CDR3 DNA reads TGTGCCAGTAGCCGGACACCTGCGGGGGGGTATGAGCAGTTCTTC.

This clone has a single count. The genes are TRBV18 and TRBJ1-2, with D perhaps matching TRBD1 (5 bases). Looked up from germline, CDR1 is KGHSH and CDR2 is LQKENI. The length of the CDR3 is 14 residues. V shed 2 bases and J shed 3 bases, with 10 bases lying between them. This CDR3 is CASSPGRVDYGYTF. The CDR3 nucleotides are TGTGCCAGCTCACCAGGCAGGGTCGACTATGGCTACACCTTC.

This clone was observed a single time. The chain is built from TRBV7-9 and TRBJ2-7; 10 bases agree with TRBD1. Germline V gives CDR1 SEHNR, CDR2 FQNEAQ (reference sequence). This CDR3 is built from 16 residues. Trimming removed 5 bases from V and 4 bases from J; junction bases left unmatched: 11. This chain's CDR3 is CASSNRPSGQGYEQYF. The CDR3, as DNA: TGTGCCAGCAGCAACCGCCCCTCGGGACAGGGGTACGAGCAGTACTTC.

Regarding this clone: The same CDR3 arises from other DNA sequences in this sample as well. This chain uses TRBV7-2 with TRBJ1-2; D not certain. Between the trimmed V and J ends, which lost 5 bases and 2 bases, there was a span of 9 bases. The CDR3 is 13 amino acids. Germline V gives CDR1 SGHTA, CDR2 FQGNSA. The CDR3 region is CASSPRRNYGYTF. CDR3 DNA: TGTGCCAGCAGCCCTCGAAGGAACTATGGCTACACCTTC.

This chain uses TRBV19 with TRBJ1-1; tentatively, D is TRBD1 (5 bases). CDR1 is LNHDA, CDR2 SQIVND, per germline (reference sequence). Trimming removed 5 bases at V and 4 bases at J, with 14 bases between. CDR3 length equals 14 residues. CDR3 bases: TGTGCCAGTAGTTTCCTCCGGGGGAGCACTGAAGCTTTCTTT. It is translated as CASSFLRGSTEAFF.

The CDR3 DNA is TGTGCCAGCAGTGAAGGGGGGGTCGGGGCCCAGCATTTT. Residues: CASSEGGVGAQHF. The gene calls are TRBV6-1 and TRBJ1-5; perhaps TRBD1 as D (5 bases). The CDR3 covers 13 residues. Germline V gene lookup returns CDR1 MNHNS and CDR2 SASEGT. Trimming took off 1 base at V and 11 bases at J, with 12 bases between the two ends.

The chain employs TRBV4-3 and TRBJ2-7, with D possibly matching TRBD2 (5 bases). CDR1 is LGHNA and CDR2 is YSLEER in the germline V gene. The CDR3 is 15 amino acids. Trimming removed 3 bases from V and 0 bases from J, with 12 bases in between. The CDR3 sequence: CASSHRTGSSYEQYF. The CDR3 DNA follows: TGCGCCAGCAGCCACAGGACGGGAAGCTCCTACGAGCAGTACTTC.

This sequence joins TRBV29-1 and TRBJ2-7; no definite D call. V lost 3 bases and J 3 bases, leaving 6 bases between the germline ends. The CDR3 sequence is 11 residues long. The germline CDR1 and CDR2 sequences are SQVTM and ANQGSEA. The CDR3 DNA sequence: TGCAGCGTTGAGGAAAACTACGAGCAGTACTTC. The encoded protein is CSVEENYEQYF.

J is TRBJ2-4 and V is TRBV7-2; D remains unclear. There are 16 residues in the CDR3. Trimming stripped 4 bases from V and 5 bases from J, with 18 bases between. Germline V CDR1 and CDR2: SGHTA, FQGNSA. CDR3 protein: CASSSGWGSRENIQYF. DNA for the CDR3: TGTGCCAGCAGCTCCGGGTGGGGTAGTCGGGAAAACATTCAGTACTTC.

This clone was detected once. CDR3 nucleotide sequence: TGCGCCAGCAGCCGCCCGGACAGAACAGATACGCAGTATTTT. Translated: CASSRPDRTDTQYF. V is TRBV5-1 and J is TRBJ2-3, with TRBD1 as a possible D gene (6 bases). The CDR3 length is 14 residues. With 4 bases removed from V and 3 bases from J, the gap between germline ends came to 12 bases. Germline CDR1 and CDR2: SGHRS and YFSETQ.